This T cell receptor (beta chain) was documented in a study of human T cells and chemical hapten exposure. The wider study: Variation in per-sample TCR yields came mainly from small pooled library volume differences. General study results and limits: No alteration of TCRs above 1 in 1000 frequency was seen with DPC sensitization.

This clonotype was observed at least ten times. Its cognate antigen is unknown. TCRdb re-called the RACE reads through MiXCR, storing one row per CDR3 protein. The repertoire consists of roughly 80,000 distinct CDR3 sequences, with approximately 8.6% occurring once and the leading ten covering 1.7%. Specified time point: healthy volunteer bleed at 6 weeks. Total RNA came from unfractionated whole blood. The V and J ends lost 4 bases and 5 bases respectively, with 12 bases between them. This CDR3 comprises 14 residues. Germline V gene sequence: CDR1 ENHRY, CDR2 SYGVKD. Sequenced input: whole blood. The clonotype was recovered from a female donor in good health. Some clones in this sample may be carry-over from other donors' samples. The genes are TRBV10-3 and TRBJ2-1; the D gene is possibly TRBD1 (6 bases). CDR3 nucleotides: TGTGCCATCAGTGGGACAGAAGTTCACAATGAGCAGTTCTTC. Translating it yields CAISGTEVHNEQFF.